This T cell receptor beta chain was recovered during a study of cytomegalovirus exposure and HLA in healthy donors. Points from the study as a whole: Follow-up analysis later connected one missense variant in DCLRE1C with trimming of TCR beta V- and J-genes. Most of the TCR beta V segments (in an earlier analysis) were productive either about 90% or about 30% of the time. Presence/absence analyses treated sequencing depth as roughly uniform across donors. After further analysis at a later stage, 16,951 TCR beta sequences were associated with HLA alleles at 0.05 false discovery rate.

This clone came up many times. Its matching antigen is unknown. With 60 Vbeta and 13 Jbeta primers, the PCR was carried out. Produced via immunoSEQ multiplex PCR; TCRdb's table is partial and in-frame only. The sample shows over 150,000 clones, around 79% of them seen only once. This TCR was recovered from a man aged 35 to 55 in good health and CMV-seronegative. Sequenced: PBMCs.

The CDR3 nucleotides are TGTGCCAGCAGTGACAGCACTGGCGGGGCCGCAGATACGCAGTATTTT. Translation gives CASSDSTGGAADTQYF. This chain connects TRBV6-4 to TRBJ2-3, with TRBD2 as a possible D gene (6 bases). CDR1 and CDR2 (germline): MRHNA, SNTAGT. Trimming removed 2 bases from V and 4 bases from J, with 16 bases in between. The CDR3 spans 16 residues.